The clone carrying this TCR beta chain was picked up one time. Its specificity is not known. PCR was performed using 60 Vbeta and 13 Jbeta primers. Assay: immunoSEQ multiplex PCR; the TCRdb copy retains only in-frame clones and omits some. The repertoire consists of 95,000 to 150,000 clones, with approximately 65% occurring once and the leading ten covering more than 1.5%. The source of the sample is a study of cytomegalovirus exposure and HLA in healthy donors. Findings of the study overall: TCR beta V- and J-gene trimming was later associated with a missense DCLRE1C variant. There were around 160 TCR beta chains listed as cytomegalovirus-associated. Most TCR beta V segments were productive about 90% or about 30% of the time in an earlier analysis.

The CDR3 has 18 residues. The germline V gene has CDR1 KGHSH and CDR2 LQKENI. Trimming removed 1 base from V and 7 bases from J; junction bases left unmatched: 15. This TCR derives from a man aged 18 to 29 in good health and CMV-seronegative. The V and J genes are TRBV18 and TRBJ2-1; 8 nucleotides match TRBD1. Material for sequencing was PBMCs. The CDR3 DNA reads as TGTGCCAGCTCACCACTCGGATCCGTCCGACAGGGGAAGAATGAGCAGTTCTTC. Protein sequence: CASSPLGSVRQGKNEQFF.